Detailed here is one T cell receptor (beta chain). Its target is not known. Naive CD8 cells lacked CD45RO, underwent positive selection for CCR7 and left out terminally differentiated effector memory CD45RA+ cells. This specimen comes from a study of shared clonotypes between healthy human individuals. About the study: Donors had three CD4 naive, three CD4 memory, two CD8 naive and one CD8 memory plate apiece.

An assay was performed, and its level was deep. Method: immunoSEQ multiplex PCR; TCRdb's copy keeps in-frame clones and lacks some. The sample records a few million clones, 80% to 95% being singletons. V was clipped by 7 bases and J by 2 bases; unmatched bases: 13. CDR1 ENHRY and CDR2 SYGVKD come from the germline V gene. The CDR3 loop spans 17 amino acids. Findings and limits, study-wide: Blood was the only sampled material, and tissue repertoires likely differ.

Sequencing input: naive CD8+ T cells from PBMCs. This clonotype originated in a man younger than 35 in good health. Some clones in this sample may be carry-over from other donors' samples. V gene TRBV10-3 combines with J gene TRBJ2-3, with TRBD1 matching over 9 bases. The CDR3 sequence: CAIKSPIGTGYTDTQYF. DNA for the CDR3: TGTGCCATCAAGAGCCCAATCGGGACAGGGTACACAGATACGCAGTATTTT.